This entry lists 15 T cell receptor beta chains sequenced from one sample in a study of T cells expressing NK-cell markers. TCRdb re-analyzed the 5' RACE reads; it lists each CDR3 protein once, without DNA. This repertoire includes about 450,000 distinct CDR3 sequences. The specimen was blood T cells: a sorted CD56 or NKG2C T cell subset, CD4+ or CD8+ T cells, or bulk PBMC T cells (not recorded which). The source of these receptors is a woman between 18 and 69 years old in good health.

The V gene is TRBV18, the J gene TRBJ1-5; TCRdb returns TRBD1, unconfirmable since there is no DNA. Germline-derived CDR1 and CDR2 are KGHSH and LQKENI. The CDR3 loop spans 15 amino acids. The CDR3 reads CASSPGAGGNQPQHF.

This sequence joins TRBV9 and TRBJ1-5. Germline loops: CDR1 SGDLS, CDR2 YYNGEE. The CDR3 is 12 residues long. The CDR3 loop is CASSVGDQPQHF.

This chain links TRBV18 with TRBJ2-3; TCRdb's D gene call, TRBD1, goes unchecked for lack of DNA. The CDR3 runs to 15 residues. Germline V gene lookup returns CDR1 KGHSH and CDR2 LQKENI. This CDR3 reads CASSPPGGGADTQYF.

The chain has TRBV12-3 or TRBV12-4 and TRBJ2-6. This CDR3 is 15 amino acids long. This chain's CDR3 is CASSFAGSGANVLTF.

The rearrangement uses TRBV7-7 and TRBJ1-6; the TCRdb call, TRBD1, lacks DNA for checking. The CDR3 totals 15 residues. Looked up from germline, CDR1 is SSHAT and CDR2 is FNYEAQ (reference sequence). CDR3 in amino acids: CASSLGPGQGSPLHF.

This chain links TRBV29-1 with TRBJ1-2; TCRdb returns TRBD1, unconfirmable since there is no DNA. CDR1 is SQVTM and CDR2 is ANQGSEA in the germline V gene. The CDR3 extends over 12 amino acids. CDR3 region: CSVTGAGHGYTF.

The rearrangement links TRBV10-2 to TRBJ2-5. Germline V gene lookup returns CDR1 WSHSY and CDR2 SAAADI. The CDR3 sequence is 16 residues long. This chain's CDR3 is CASSERDTLYQETQYF.

The chain joins TRBV20-1 to TRBJ2-1; without DNA, the TCRdb call of TRBD2 cannot be checked. Germline V CDR1 and CDR2: DFQATT, SNEGSKA (reference sequence). This CDR3 spans 15 amino acids. This CDR3 is CSARGIAGGRNEQFF.

The chain combines TRBV9 with TRBJ2-5. The CDR3 length is 12 residues. CDR1 is SGDLS and CDR2 is YYNGEE in the germline V gene. The CDR3 region is CASSPRLGTQYF.

The chain couples TRBV15 to TRBJ1-2; lacking DNA, the TRBD1 call made by TCRdb goes unchecked. CDR1 LNHNV and CDR2 YYDKDF come from the germline V gene (reference sequence). CDR3 length: 13 amino acids. CDR3 sequence: CATRDRAPSGYTF.

V gene TRBV28 combines with J gene TRBJ2-1; TCRdb proposes TRBD1, but this gene call is untestable without DNA. The CDR3 extends over 13 amino acids. Germline V gene lookup returns CDR1 MDHEN and CDR2 SYDVKM. The CDR3 region is CAGGRNPLGEQFF.

This chain joins TRBV7-3 and TRBJ1-1; TCRdb's D gene call, TRBD1, goes unchecked for lack of DNA. From germline, CDR1 is SGHTA and CDR2 FQGTGA. There are 16 residues in the CDR3. This CDR3 is CASSAKTGAMNTEAFF.

This chain links TRBV7-3 with TRBJ2-1; TCRdb outputs TRBD1, but without DNA this stays unchecked. The CDR3 length is 14 residues. Germline V lookup: CDR1 SGHTA, CDR2 FQGTGA. The CDR3 protein is CASSLDRGNNEQFF.

The chain uses TRBV27 and TRBJ1-6; TCRdb's D gene call, TRBD1, goes unchecked for lack of DNA. The CDR3 contains 16 residues. The germline V gene encodes CDR1 MNHEY and CDR2 SMNVEV (reference sequence). The CDR3 here is CASRTPGTGTNSPLHF.

The rearrangement joins TRBV12-3 or TRBV12-4 to TRBJ2-2; no DNA is available, so the TRBD2 call from TCRdb remains unchecked. CDR3 size: 13 residues. The CDR3 protein is CASSALDTGELFF.